This is a list of T cell receptor beta chains from one sample in a study of identical twins. TCRdb recomputed calls from the 5' RACE reads with MiXCR, one row per CDR3 protein. The sample carries some 760,000 distinct CDR3 sequences, 15% to 20% recorded once. These data were also reused for a study on T cells expressing NK-cell markers.

Sequencing was carried out using PBMCs. These receptors all stem from a woman between 18 and 29 years old in good health. CDR3s include the opening cysteine and the closing phenylalanine or tryptophan. The order of the fields is J gene, clone size, V gene, D gene, CDR3 DNA, CDR3 protein. A D gene is named only where the DNA matches it firmly. Where a row states a size, it is once, few, many or the class of an expanded clone; other rows omit it.

j_gene: TRBJ2-7
abundance: .
v_gene: TRBV20-1
d_gene: TRBD1
CDR3nt: TGCAGTGCTAGACTCCAGCAGGGGGCGGCTCACGAGCAGTACTTC
CDR3aa: CSARLQQGAAHEQYF

j_gene: TRBJ1-1
abundance: .
v_gene: TRBV5-1
d_gene: TRBD1
CDR3nt: TGCGCCAGCAGCTTACAGGGGGCGCAGGGGGTCACTGAAGCTTTCTTT
CDR3aa: CASSLQGAQGVTEAFF

j_gene: TRBJ2-1
abundance: few
v_gene: TRBV10-1
d_gene: .
CDR3nt: TGCGCCAGCAGTGCCCGGGGCGGTAGCTCCTACAATGAGCAGTTCTTC
CDR3aa: CASSARGGSSYNEQFF

j_gene: TRBJ2-3
abundance: .
v_gene: TRBV20-1
d_gene: TRBD2
CDR3nt: TGCAGTGCTAGAGATTTGCTAGCGGGTAGCACAGATACGCAGTATTTT
CDR3aa: CSARDLLAGSTDTQYF

j_gene: TRBJ2-1
abundance: few
v_gene: TRBV10-2
d_gene: TRBD2
CDR3nt: TGCGCCAGCAGGTTTGGCCTAGCGGGTCTCAATGAGCAGTTCTTC
CDR3aa: CASRFGLAGLNEQFF

j_gene: TRBJ1-3
abundance: .
v_gene: TRBV27
d_gene: .
CDR3nt: TGTGCCAGCAGTTTATCGCGGGGGTCTGGAAACACCATATATTTT
CDR3aa: CASSLSRGSGNTIYF

j_gene: TRBJ2-7
abundance: .
v_gene: TRBV13
d_gene: .
CDR3nt: TGTGCCAGCAGCCATACACACCTCTACGAGCAGTACTTC
CDR3aa: CASSHTHLYEQYF

j_gene: TRBJ1-2
abundance: .
v_gene: TRBV2
d_gene: .
CDR3nt: TGTGCCACCCTCCCGGCAGGGCGGTTTAGCTACACCTTC
CDR3aa: CATLPAGRFSYTF

j_gene: TRBJ2-5
abundance: .
v_gene: TRBV15
d_gene: .
CDR3nt: TGTGCCACCAGCAAAAGAACGACAGGTCCTCAAGAGACCCAGTACTTC
CDR3aa: CATSKRTTGPQETQYF

j_gene: TRBJ2-4
abundance: .
v_gene: TRBV4-1
d_gene: TRBD1
CDR3nt: TGCGCCAGCAGCCACTTCCCCGGGACAGGGGAAAACATTCAGTACTTC
CDR3aa: CASSHFPGTGENIQYF

j_gene: TRBJ2-1
abundance: few
v_gene: TRBV2
d_gene: TRBD1
CDR3nt: TGTGCCAGCATAGCGACAGGGTTGTACAATGAGCAGTTCTTC
CDR3aa: CASIATGLYNEQFF

j_gene: TRBJ1-5
abundance: .
v_gene: TRBV12-3/TRBV12-4
d_gene: .
CDR3nt: TGTGCCAGCAGTAAGAAATCGAGGGGCAATCAGCCCCAGCATTTT
CDR3aa: CASSKKSRGNQPQHF

j_gene: TRBJ2-1
abundance: many
v_gene: TRBV6-1
d_gene: TRBD2
CDR3nt: TGTGCCAGCAGTCCTCAGCGGGGACCCTACAATGAGCAGTTCTTC
CDR3aa: CASSPQRGPYNEQFF

j_gene: TRBJ1-2
abundance: .
v_gene: TRBV12-3/TRBV12-4
d_gene: .
CDR3nt: TGTGCCAGCAGTACTCGGGCCGGGATCTATGGCTACACCTTC
CDR3aa: CASSTRAGIYGYTF

j_gene: TRBJ2-3
abundance: .
v_gene: TRBV20-1
d_gene: .
CDR3nt: TGCAGTGCTAGAGACCCTTGGGGGGTCGCAGATACGCAGTATTTT
CDR3aa: CSARDPWGVADTQYF

j_gene: TRBJ1-2
abundance: few
v_gene: TRBV9
d_gene: TRBD1
CDR3nt: TGTGCCAGCAGCGAACCTGGGACAGCTAACTATGGCTACACCTTC
CDR3aa: CASSEPGTANYGYTF

j_gene: TRBJ2-4
abundance: few
v_gene: TRBV19
d_gene: TRBD2
CDR3nt: TGTGCCAGTACCAGTCCCCTAGCGGGAAGAGCCAAAAACATTCAGTACTTC
CDR3aa: CASTSPLAGRAKNIQYF

j_gene: TRBJ2-5
abundance: .
v_gene: TRBV12-3/TRBV12-4
d_gene: TRBD2
CDR3nt: TGTGCCAGCAGTTACGGGACTAGGGAGACCCAGTACTTC
CDR3aa: CASSYGTRETQYF

j_gene: TRBJ2-3
abundance: .
v_gene: TRBV7-2
d_gene: TRBD2
CDR3nt: TGTGCCAGCAGCCCGGGACTAGCGCAAGATACGCAGTATTTT
CDR3aa: CASSPGLAQDTQYF

j_gene: TRBJ2-3
abundance: few
v_gene: TRBV4-2
d_gene: .
CDR3nt: TGTGCCAGCAGCCAAGATCTTAGAGACCACACAGATACGCAGTATTTT
CDR3aa: CASSQDLRDHTDTQYF

j_gene: TRBJ2-3
abundance: few
v_gene: TRBV20-1
d_gene: TRBD2
CDR3nt: TGCAGTGCTAGACGAGCGGGAGGAGATACGCAGTATTTT
CDR3aa: CSARRAGGDTQYF

j_gene: TRBJ1-2
abundance: few
v_gene: TRBV10-3
d_gene: TRBD1
CDR3nt: TGTGCCATCGGCTCGGACAGGGAGGATGGCTACACCTTC
CDR3aa: CAIGSDREDGYTF

j_gene: TRBJ2-1
abundance: few
v_gene: TRBV7-2
d_gene: TRBD2
CDR3nt: TGTGCCAGCAGCGTCCTGCGGGGGGACCACAATGAGCAGTTCTTC
CDR3aa: CASSVLRGDHNEQFF

j_gene: TRBJ2-5
abundance: .
v_gene: TRBV3-1
d_gene: .
CDR3nt: TGTGCCAGCAGCCATATTAGGGATAAGGAGACCCAGTACTTC
CDR3aa: CASSHIRDKETQYF

j_gene: TRBJ2-1
abundance: .
v_gene: TRBV20-1
d_gene: TRBD2
CDR3nt: TGCAGTGCTAGAGTAGCGGGGAGGACCAATGAGCAGTTCTTC
CDR3aa: CSARVAGRTNEQFF

j_gene: TRBJ2-1
abundance: .
v_gene: TRBV12-3/TRBV12-4
d_gene: TRBD2
CDR3nt: TGTGCCAGCAGTCCGTTAGCGGGAGCCCGGAATGAGCAGTTCTTC
CDR3aa: CASSPLAGARNEQFF

j_gene: TRBJ2-1
abundance: few
v_gene: TRBV7-9
d_gene: .
CDR3nt: TGTGCCAGCATACGGGGTGCAAGTCTCAATGAGCAGTTCTTC
CDR3aa: CASIRGASLNEQFF

j_gene: TRBJ2-7
abundance: .
v_gene: TRBV5-1
d_gene: TRBD2
CDR3nt: TGCGCCAGCAGCCACACTAGCGGGAGCGACGAGCAGTACTTC
CDR3aa: CASSHTSGSDEQYF

j_gene: TRBJ2-7
abundance: few
v_gene: TRBV12-3/TRBV12-4
d_gene: TRBD2
CDR3nt: TGTGCGACCGGCGGGGGTTCCTACGAGCAGTACTTC
CDR3aa: CATGGGSYEQYF

j_gene: TRBJ2-7
abundance: few
v_gene: TRBV5-1
d_gene: .
CDR3nt: TGCGCCAGCAGCTTGGTGGTGACTAGTCGAGTCGAGGAGCAGTACTTC
CDR3aa: CASSLVVTSRVEEQYF

j_gene: TRBJ2-3
abundance: few
v_gene: TRBV6-5
d_gene: TRBD2
CDR3nt: TGTGCCAGCAGTTGGCAAGCGGGGGATACGCAGTATTTT
CDR3aa: CASSWQAGDTQYF

j_gene: TRBJ2-5
abundance: few
v_gene: TRBV5-5
d_gene: .
CDR3nt: TGTGCCAGCAGCTTTCTCCTGTGGCAAGAGACCCAGTACTTC
CDR3aa: CASSFLLWQETQYF

j_gene: TRBJ1-3
abundance: few
v_gene: TRBV3-1
d_gene: .
CDR3nt: TGTGCCAGCAGCCACAAGGCCGACTCTGGAAACACCATATATTTT
CDR3aa: CASSHKADSGNTIYF

j_gene: TRBJ1-1
abundance: few
v_gene: TRBV29-1
d_gene: .
CDR3nt: TGCAGCGCTGCAGGACGGGGTGAAGCTTTCTTT
CDR3aa: CSAAGRGEAFF

j_gene: TRBJ2-1
abundance: .
v_gene: TRBV27
d_gene: .
CDR3nt: TGTGCCAGCGCTAGGTCCGGGTCAGGGTACAATGAGCAGTTCTTC
CDR3aa: CASARSGSGYNEQFF

j_gene: TRBJ2-7
abundance: few
v_gene: TRBV6-1
d_gene: .
CDR3nt: TGTGCCAGCAGTGGGGGACGGATGGAGGTGGGCGAGCAGTACTTC
CDR3aa: CASSGGRMEVGEQYF

j_gene: TRBJ2-1
abundance: .
v_gene: TRBV7-2
d_gene: .
CDR3nt: TGTGCCAGCAGCTTAGCATCCTCCTTCGATGAGCAGTTCTTC
CDR3aa: CASSLASSFDEQFF

j_gene: TRBJ1-2
abundance: few
v_gene: TRBV12-3/TRBV12-4
d_gene: TRBD1
CDR3nt: TGTGCCAGCAGTTTAGGAGGGACAGGTGGCTACACCTTC
CDR3aa: CASSLGGTGGYTF

j_gene: TRBJ2-1
abundance: .
v_gene: TRBV6-1
d_gene: TRBD2
CDR3nt: TGTGCCAGCAGGGGTAGCGGGGGGGCTGGTGAGCAGTTCTTC
CDR3aa: CASRGSGGAGEQFF

j_gene: TRBJ2-1
abundance: .
v_gene: TRBV20-1
d_gene: .
CDR3nt: TGCAGTGCTAGGCCCGAGAATGAGCAGTTCTTC
CDR3aa: CSARPENEQFF

j_gene: TRBJ2-7
abundance: few
v_gene: TRBV5-1
d_gene: TRBD2
CDR3nt: TGCGCCAGCAGCTTGGATCTTTGGGGACTAGCGGTGCAGTACTTC
CDR3aa: CASSLDLWGLAVQYF

j_gene: TRBJ2-1
abundance: few
v_gene: TRBV20-1
d_gene: TRBD2
CDR3nt: TGCAGTGCTAGCTTTGAAGCGGGGGGGTACAATGAGCAGTTCTTC
CDR3aa: CSASFEAGGYNEQFF

j_gene: TRBJ2-7
abundance: .
v_gene: TRBV20-1
d_gene: .
CDR3nt: TGCAGTGCTAGTTTGATACAGGCGGCCTACGAGCAGTACTTC
CDR3aa: CSASLIQAAYEQYF

j_gene: TRBJ2-7
abundance: few
v_gene: TRBV20-1
d_gene: TRBD2
CDR3nt: TGCAGTGCTAGACGTAGCGGGATTATAGGCGAGCAGTACTTC
CDR3aa: CSARRSGIIGEQYF

j_gene: TRBJ2-3
abundance: few
v_gene: TRBV5-1
d_gene: .
CDR3nt: TGCGCCACCACCGAGGGGTCCGCAGATACGCAGTATTTT
CDR3aa: CATTEGSADTQYF

j_gene: TRBJ2-6
abundance: .
v_gene: TRBV3-1
d_gene: .
CDR3nt: TGTGCCAGCAGCCCCAATCCTTCTGGGGCCAACGTCCTGACTTTC
CDR3aa: CASSPNPSGANVLTF

j_gene: TRBJ2-4
abundance: .
v_gene: TRBV7-8
d_gene: .
CDR3nt: TGTGCCAGCAGCTTAGTAGGGGGAGGGACGCAGGCTCGGGACATTCAGTACTTC
CDR3aa: CASSLVGGGTQARDIQYF

j_gene: TRBJ2-1
abundance: .
v_gene: TRBV20-1
d_gene: .
CDR3nt: TGCAGTGCCCCCATTGCAGGGCGCGGGAATGAGCAGTTCTTC
CDR3aa: CSAPIAGRGNEQFF

j_gene: TRBJ2-1
abundance: .
v_gene: TRBV4-1
d_gene: .
CDR3nt: TGCGCCAGCAGCCAAGAATGGGGGTCGCGCTCCTACAATGAGCAGTTCTTC
CDR3aa: CASSQEWGSRSYNEQFF

j_gene: TRBJ2-7
abundance: few
v_gene: TRBV5-6
d_gene: TRBD1
CDR3nt: TGTGCCAGCAGCTCGACAGGGGTATCCTACGAGCAGTACTTC
CDR3aa: CASSSTGVSYEQYF